What follows describes a single T cell receptor beta chain. What it binds is unknown. V lost 2 bases and J lost 4; bases outside the gene matches: 10. Germline values: CDR1 SGHTA, CDR2 FQGNSA. The CDR3 is made up of 17 amino acids. Tumor samples were obtained before definitive surgery or chemotherapy. Only in-frame clones appear in the TCRdb table, and some are missing; sequencing was by immunoSEQ multiplex PCR. The repertoire includes about 4,200 clones, 78% of them detected once, and 7% to 9% sits in the top ten. This specimen comes from a study of high-grade serous ovarian cancer treatment subgroups. Notes on the study in general: Repertoire similarity ranged about 0.095 to 0.79 between tumors of one patient.

This clonotype originated in a human donor with high-grade serous ovarian cancer. This chain links TRBV7-2 with TRBJ2-5; 10 nucleotides line up with TRBD2. Input material: tumor tissue. In DNA form, the CDR3 reads TGTGCCAGCAGCTTAACGTGGGTAGCGGGGGGATCAGAGACCCAGTACTTC. Amino acid sequence: CASSLTWVAGGSETQYF.